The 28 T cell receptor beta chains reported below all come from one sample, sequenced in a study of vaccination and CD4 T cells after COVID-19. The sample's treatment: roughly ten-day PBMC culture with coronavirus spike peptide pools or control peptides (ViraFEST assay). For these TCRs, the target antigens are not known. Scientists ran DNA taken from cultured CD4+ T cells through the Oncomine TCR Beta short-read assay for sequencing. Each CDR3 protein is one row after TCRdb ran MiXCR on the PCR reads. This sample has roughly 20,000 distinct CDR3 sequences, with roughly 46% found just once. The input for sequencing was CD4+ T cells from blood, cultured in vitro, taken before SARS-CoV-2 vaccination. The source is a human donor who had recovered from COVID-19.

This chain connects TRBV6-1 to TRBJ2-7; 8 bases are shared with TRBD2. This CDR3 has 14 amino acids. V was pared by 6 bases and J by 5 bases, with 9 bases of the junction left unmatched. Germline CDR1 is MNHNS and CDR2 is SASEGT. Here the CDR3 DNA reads TGTGCCAGCAGCTATAGCGGGAACCCCCACGAGCAGTACTTC. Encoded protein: CASSYSGNPHEQYF.

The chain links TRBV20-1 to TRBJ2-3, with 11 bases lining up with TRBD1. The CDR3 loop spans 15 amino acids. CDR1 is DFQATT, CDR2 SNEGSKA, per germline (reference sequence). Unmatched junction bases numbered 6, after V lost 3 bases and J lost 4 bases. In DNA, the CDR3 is TGCAGTGCTAGGCCCGGGACAGGGGGTTCAGATACGCAGTATTTT. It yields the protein CSARPGTGGSDTQYF.

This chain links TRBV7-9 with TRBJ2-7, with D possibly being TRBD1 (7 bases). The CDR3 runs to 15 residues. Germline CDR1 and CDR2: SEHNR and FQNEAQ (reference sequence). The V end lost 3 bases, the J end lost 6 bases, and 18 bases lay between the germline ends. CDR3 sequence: CASSFQGGAGFEQYF. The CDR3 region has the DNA TGTGCCAGCAGCTTTCAGGGGGGCGCCGGGTTCGAGCAGTACTTC.

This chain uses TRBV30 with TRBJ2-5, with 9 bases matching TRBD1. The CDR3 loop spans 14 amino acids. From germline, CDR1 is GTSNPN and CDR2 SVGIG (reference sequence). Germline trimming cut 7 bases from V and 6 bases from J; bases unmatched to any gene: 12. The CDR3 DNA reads TGTGCCTCCTCATGGACAGGGGTAGAAAAGACCCAGTACTTC. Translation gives CASSWTGVEKTQYF.

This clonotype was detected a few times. CDR3 sequence: CASSDRGFYNEQFF. The CDR3 DNA sequence: TGTGCCAGCAGTGATAGAGGGTTCTACAATGAGCAGTTCTTC. The V gene is TRBV2, the J gene TRBJ2-1; tentative D call: TRBD2 (5 bases). The CDR3 extends over 14 amino acids. The V and J ends lost 3 bases and 3 bases respectively, with 9 bases between them. Germline CDR1 and CDR2: SNHLY and FYNNEI.

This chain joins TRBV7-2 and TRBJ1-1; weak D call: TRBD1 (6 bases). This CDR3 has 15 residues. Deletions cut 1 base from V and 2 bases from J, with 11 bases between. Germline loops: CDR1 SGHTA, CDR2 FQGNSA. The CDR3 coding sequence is TGTGCCAGCAGCTTAGACAGACAGGTTAACACTGAAGCTTTCTTT. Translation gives CASSLDRQVNTEAFF.

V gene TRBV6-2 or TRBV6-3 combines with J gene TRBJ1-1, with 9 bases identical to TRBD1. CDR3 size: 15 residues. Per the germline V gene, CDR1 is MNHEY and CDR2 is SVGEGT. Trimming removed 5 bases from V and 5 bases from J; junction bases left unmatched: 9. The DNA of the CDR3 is TGTGCCAGCAGTGCACTACAGGGGGCCAGGACTGAAGCTTTCTTT. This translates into CASSALQGARTEAFF.

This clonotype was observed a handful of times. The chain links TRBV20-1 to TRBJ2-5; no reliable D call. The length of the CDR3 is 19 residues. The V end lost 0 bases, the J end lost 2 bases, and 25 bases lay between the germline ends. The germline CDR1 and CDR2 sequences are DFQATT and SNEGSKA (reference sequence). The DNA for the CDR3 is TGCAGTGCTAGAGATCCATCGAGGCCCTCACGGAGCGTGCAAGAGACCCAGTACTTC. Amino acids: CSARDPSRPSRSVQETQYF.

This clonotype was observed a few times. CDR3 nucleotide sequence: TGTGCCAGCAGCGCACGGGACAGGGGGCGAAGCGGCTACACCTTC. Its translation: CASSARDRGRSGYTF. The rearrangement uses TRBV2 and TRBJ1-2; 12 positions agree with TRBD1. The J segment lost 8 bases and the V segment lost 6 bases, leaving 10 bases of the junction unmatched. The CDR3 is made up of 15 amino acids. Germline CDR1 reads SNHLY; CDR2 reads FYNNEI.

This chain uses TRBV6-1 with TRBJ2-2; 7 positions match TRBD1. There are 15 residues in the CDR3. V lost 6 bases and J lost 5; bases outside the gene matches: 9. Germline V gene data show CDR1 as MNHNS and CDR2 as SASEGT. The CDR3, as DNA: TGTGCCAGCAGCAAGGGACAGCTCGGGACCGGGGAGCTGTTTTTT. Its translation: CASSKGQLGTGELFF.

Here the CDR3 reads CASSYSKGANTEAFF. CDR3 DNA sequence: TGTGCCAGCAGTTACTCGAAAGGGGCGAACACTGAAGCTTTCTTT. The V call is TRBV6-5, the J call TRBJ1-1; possibly TRBD1 for D (5 bases). The CDR3 is 15 amino acids. From germline, CDR1 is MNHEY and CDR2 SVGAGI. Trimming shortened V by 0 bases and J by 1 base, and 9 bases separated the two germline ends.

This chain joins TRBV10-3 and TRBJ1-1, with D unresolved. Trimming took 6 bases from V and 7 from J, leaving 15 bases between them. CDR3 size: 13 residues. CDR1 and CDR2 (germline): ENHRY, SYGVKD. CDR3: CAIRDLNTGEAFF. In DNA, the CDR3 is TGTGCCATCAGGGACCTTAACACTGGTGAAGCTTTCTTT.

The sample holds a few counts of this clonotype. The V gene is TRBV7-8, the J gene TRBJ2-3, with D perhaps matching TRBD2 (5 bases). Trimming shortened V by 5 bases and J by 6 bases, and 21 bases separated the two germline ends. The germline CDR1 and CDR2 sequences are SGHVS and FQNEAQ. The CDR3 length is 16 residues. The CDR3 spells CASSLWRFGSRDTQYF. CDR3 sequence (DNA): TGTGCCAGCAGCCTCTGGCGTTTTGGGAGTAGGGATACGCAGTATTTT.

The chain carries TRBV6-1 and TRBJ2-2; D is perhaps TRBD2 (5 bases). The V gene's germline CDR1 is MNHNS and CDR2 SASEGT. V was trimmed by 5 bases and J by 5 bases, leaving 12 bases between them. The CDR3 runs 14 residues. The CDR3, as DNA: TGTGCCAGCAGTCCCCTCGGCGGGACCGGGGAGCTGTTTTTT. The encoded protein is CASSPLGGTGELFF.

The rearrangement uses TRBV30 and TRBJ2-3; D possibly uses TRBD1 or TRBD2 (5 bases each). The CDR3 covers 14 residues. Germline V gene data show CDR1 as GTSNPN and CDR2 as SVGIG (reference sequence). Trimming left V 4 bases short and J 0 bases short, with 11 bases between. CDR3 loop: CAWMLGPSTDTQYF. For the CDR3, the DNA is TGTGCCTGGATGCTGGGACCTAGCACAGATACGCAGTATTTT. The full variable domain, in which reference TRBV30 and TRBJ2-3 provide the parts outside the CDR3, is SQTIHQWPATLVQPVGSPLSLECTVEGTSNPNLYWYRQAAGRGLQLLFYSVGIGQISSEVPQNLSASRPQDRQFILSSKKLLLSDSGFYLCAWMLGPSTDTQYFGPGTRLTVL.

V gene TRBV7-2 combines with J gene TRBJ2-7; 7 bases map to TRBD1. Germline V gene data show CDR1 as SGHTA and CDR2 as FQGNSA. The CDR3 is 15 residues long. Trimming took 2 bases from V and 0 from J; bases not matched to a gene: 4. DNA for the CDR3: TGTGCCAGCAGCTTACCGCAGGGGGTCTCCTACGAGCAGTACTTC. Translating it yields CASSLPQGVSYEQYF.

The CDR3 protein is CSATPGAVNSPLHF. CDR3 bases: TGCAGTGCTACTCCAGGGGCCGTTAATTCACCCCTCCACTTT. The V and J genes are TRBV20-1 and TRBJ1-6; possibly TRBD1 for D (6 bases). Germline V gene lookup returns CDR1 DFQATT and CDR2 SNEGSKA (reference sequence). The ends were cut back, 4 bases at V and 6 bases at J, with 13 bases in the middle. The CDR3 length is 14 residues.

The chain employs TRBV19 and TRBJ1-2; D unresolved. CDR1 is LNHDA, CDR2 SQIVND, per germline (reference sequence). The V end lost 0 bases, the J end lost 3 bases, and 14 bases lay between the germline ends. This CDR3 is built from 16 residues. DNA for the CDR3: TGTGCCAGTAGTATAGATGCAGGCAGAGGATACTATGGCTACACCTTC. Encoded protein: CASSIDAGRGYYGYTF.

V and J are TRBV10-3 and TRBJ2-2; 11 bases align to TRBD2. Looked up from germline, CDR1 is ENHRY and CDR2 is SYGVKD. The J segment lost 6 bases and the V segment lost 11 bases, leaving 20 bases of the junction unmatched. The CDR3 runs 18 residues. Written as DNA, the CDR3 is TGTGCCGCGGAATCGGTAACTAGCGGGAGAATGGAGGCCGGGGAGCTGTTTTTT. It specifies CAAESVTSGRMEAGELFF.

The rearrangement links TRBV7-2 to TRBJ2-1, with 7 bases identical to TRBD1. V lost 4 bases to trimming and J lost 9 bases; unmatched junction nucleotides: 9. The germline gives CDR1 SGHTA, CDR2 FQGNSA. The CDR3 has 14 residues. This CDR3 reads CASSSPTGSSEQFF. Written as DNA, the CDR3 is TGTGCCAGCAGCTCTCCGACAGGGTCTAGTGAGCAGTTCTTC.

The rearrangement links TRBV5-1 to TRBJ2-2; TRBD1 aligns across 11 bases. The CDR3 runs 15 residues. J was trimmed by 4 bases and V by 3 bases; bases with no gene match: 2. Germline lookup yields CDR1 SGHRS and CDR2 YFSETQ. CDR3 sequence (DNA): TGCGCCAGCAGCTCGGGACAGGGGGGCACCGGGGAGCTGTTTTTT. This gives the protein CASSSGQGGTGELFF.

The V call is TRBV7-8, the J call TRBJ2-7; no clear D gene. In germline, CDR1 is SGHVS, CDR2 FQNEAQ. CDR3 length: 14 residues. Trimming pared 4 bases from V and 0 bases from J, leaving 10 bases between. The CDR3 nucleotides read TGTGCCAGCAGCTACTTGGAGAGCTCCTACGAGCAGTACTTC. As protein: CASSYLESSYEQYF.

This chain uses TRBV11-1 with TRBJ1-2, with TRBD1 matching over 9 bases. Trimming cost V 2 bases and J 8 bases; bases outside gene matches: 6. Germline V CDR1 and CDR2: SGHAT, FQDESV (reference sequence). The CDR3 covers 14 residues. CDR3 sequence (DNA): TGTGCCAGCAGCTTAAGCCACAGGGGGCAAGGCTACACCTTC. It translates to CASSLSHRGQGYTF.

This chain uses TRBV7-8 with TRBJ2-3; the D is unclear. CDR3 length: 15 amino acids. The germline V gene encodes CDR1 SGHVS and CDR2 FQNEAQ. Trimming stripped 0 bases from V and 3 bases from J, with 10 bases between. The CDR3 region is CASSLAGYRTDTQYF. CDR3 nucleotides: TGTGCCAGCAGCTTAGCAGGATATAGGACAGATACGCAGTATTTT.

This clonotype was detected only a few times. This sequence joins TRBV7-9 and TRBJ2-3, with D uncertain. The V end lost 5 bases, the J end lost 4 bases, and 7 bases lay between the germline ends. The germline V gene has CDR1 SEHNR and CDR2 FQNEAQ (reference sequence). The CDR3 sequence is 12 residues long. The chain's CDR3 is CASSPASDTQYF. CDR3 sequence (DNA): TGTGCCAGCAGCCCAGCATCAGATACGCAGTATTTT.

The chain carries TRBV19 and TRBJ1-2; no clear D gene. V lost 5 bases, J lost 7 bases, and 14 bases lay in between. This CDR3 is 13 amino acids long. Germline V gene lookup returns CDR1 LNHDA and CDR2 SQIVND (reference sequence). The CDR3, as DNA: TGTGCCAGTAGTTTCCGGGGTAAGGCTGGCTACACCTTC. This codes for CASSFRGKAGYTF.

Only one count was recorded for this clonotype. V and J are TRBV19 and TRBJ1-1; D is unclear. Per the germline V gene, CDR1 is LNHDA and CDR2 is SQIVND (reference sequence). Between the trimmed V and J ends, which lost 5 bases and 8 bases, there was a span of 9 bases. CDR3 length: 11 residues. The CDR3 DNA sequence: TGTGCCAGTAGTCTAGGACCCGAAGCTTTCTTT. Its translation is CASSLGPEAFF.

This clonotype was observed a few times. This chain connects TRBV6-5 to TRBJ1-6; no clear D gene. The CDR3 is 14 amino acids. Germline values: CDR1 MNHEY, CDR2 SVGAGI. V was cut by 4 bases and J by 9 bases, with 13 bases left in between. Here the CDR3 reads CASSSNVGSSPLHF. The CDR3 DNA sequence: TGTGCCAGCAGTTCCAATGTAGGGTCTTCACCCCTCCACTTT.